A single sample is the source of the 15 T cell receptor beta chains below, sequenced in a study of tumor-infiltrating lymphocytes in oesophageal squamous cell carcinoma. MiXCR, applied by TCRdb to the PCR reads, yields one record per CDR3 protein. The sample lists about 19,000 distinct CDR3 sequences, less than 45% occurring once. Sequenced: esophageal tumor tissue. Every receptor here comes from a male donor with esophageal squamous cell carcinoma.

This chain joins TRBV3-1 and TRBJ2-6; D is uncertain. This CDR3 contains 13 residues. Germline-derived CDR1 and CDR2 are LGHDT and YNNKEL (reference sequence). V was shortened by 8 bases and J by 4 bases, with 9 bases between the two germline ends. The CDR3 loop reads CASFGSGANVLTF. CDR3 DNA: TGTGCCAGCTTTGGCTCCGGGGCCAACGTCCTGACTTTC.

This clonotype occurred a few times. A much larger clone lies a single base off, so this may be a read error. The genes are TRBV10-1 and TRBJ2-1, with D uncertain. The CDR3 spans 13 residues. Germline loops: CDR1 WNHNN, CDR2 SYGVQD (reference sequence). The germline V and J ends were trimmed by 0 bases and 10 bases, with 10 bases remaining between them. The CDR3 bases are TGCGCCAGCAGTGAGTCCCCTGTTAGCGAGCAGTTCTTC. This gives the protein CASSESPVSEQFF.

The rearrangement links TRBV29-1 to TRBJ2-3, with 14 bases aligning to TRBD2. Germline V gene sequence: CDR1 SQVTM, CDR2 ANQGSEA. This CDR3 spans 15 amino acids. V lost 6 bases to trimming and J lost 10 bases; unmatched junction nucleotides: 12. The CDR3 coding sequence is TGCAGCGTCCGGCCCGGGACTAGCGGGGGCGCGGCGCAGTATTTT. The encoded protein is CSVRPGTSGGAAQYF.

This clonotype rates as medium-sized. The genes are TRBV7-3 and TRBJ2-5, with D uncertain. CDR1 is SGHTA, CDR2 FQGTGA, per germline. CDR3 length equals 14 residues. The V end lost 2 bases, the J end lost 1 base, and 8 bases lay between the germline ends. The CDR3 DNA reads as TGTGCCAGCAGCTTAGGTTCGGGCCAAGAGACCCAGTACTTC. It specifies CASSLGSGQETQYF.

Worth noting for this clonotype: Relative to the germline gene, one junction end is altered; a read error may explain this. The CDR3 sequence is CASSLGYGDEQFF. Here the CDR3 DNA reads TGTGCTAGCAGCTTAGGATACGGGGACGAGCAGTTCTTC. V and J are TRBV7-6 and TRBJ2-5; the D gene could be TRBD1 or TRBD2 (5 bases each). Matching the DNA end better, TRBJ2-1 makes the J call doubtful. The CDR3 spans 13 residues. Germline CDR1 reads SGHVS; CDR2 reads FNYEAQ.

The chain is built from TRBV6-2 or TRBV6-3 and TRBJ2-7, with D unclear. The V end was cut by 0 bases, the J end by 4 bases, with 7 bases between. CDR1 and CDR2 (germline): MNHEY, SVGEGT. This CDR3 has 13 amino acids. The CDR3 spells CASSYSGAYEQYF. For the CDR3, the DNA is TGTGCCAGCAGTTACTCTGGAGCTTACGAGCAGTACTTC.

This sequence joins TRBV12-3 or TRBV12-4 and TRBJ1-2; D may be TRBD1 (5 bases). There are 13 residues in the CDR3. The V end lost 5 bases, the J end lost 8 bases, and 15 bases lay between the germline ends. In nucleotides, the CDR3 is TGTGCCAGCAGTCCCTTGGGGGACTTGGGCTACACCTTC. It yields the protein CASSPLGDLGYTF.

V is TRBV6-1 and J is TRBJ2-5; 14 bases fit TRBD2. With the DNA end fitting TRBJ2-7 better, the J assignment may be wrong. Germline CDR1 is MNHNS and CDR2 is SASEGT. The CDR3 has 15 residues. CDR3 sequence: CASRGLAGAPYEQYF. The CDR3 region has the DNA TGTGCCAGCAGGGGACTAGCGGGAGCCCCCTACGAGCAGTACTTC.

The chain couples TRBV7-2 to TRBJ2-6; no firm D call. The DNA end is more similar to TRBJ1-6, so the J call may be wrong. Germline lookup yields CDR1 SGHTA and CDR2 FQGNSA. CDR3 length equals 19 residues. CDR3 amino acids: CASSTYALAQLGNNSPLHF. The CDR3 DNA follows: TGTGCCAGCAGCACATACGCTCTGGCGCAGCTAGGCAATAATTCACCCCTCCACTTT.

In the case of this clonotype: The final CDR3 position lacks the conserved phenylalanine or tryptophan, pointing to a likely read error. The DNA is left out, because the CDR3 cannot be placed on it with certainty; the CDR3 is given as TCRdb lists it. This chain joins TRBV7-2 and TRBJ2-5; the D call of TRBD1 is as the table states it, not checked on the DNA. A total of 17 residues make up the CDR3, ends included. In germline, CDR1 is SGHTA, CDR2 FQGNSA. CDR3: CASSQRLYAGNEQFFGA.

On this clonotype itself: A read error is likely, as this CDR3 ends without the conserved phenylalanine or tryptophan. The DNA is omitted, as the CDR3 cannot be located on it reliably, and the CDR3 follows TCRdb's listing. The rearrangement links TRBV7-9 to TRBJ2-3; the D call in the table, TRBD2, was not verified against the DNA. The CDR3 extends over 17 residues, inclusive of both ends. The germline V gene has CDR1 SEHNR and CDR2 FQNEAQ (reference sequence). The CDR3 region is CASSLGGGSQETQYFGP.

The chain has TRBV11-2 and TRBJ2-7, with 7 bases identical to TRBD2. The DNA matches TRBJ2-5 better at its end, which makes the J call doubtful. The CDR3 has 16 amino acids. CDR1 is SGHAT, CDR2 FQNNGV, per germline. In nucleotides, the CDR3 is TGTGCCAGCTCACATGGAACTAGCGTGGTGGGAGAGACCCAGTACTTC. This translates into CASSHGTSVVGETQYF.

CDR3 DNA sequence: TGTGCCAGCAGCCCATCGAGGGCCAACGAGCAGTACTTC. The encoded protein is CASSPSRANEQYF. V gene TRBV7-2 combines with J gene TRBJ2-5; maybe TRBD2 (5 bases). The J call may be in error: the DNA end matches TRBJ2-7 better. CDR1 SGHTA and CDR2 FQGNSA come from the germline V gene. CDR3 size: 13 residues.

This sequence joins TRBV7-9 and TRBJ2-1; TRBD1 matches at 11 bases. The DNA matches TRBJ2-7 better at its end, which makes the J call doubtful. Germline assignment: CDR1 SEHNR and CDR2 FQNEAQ (reference sequence). The CDR3 totals 15 residues. The DNA of the CDR3 is TGTGCCAGCAGACCCGGGACAGGGGGGGGAAATGAGCAGTACTTC. Encoded protein: CASRPGTGGGNEQYF.

This clonotype was found many times. The chain recombines TRBV6-1 with TRBJ2-1, with 7 bases aligning to TRBD2. CDR3 length equals 16 residues. CDR1 and CDR2 (germline): MNHNS, SASEGT. V lost 6 bases and J lost 0; bases outside the gene matches: 8. Here the CDR3 reads CASRESGASSYNEQFF. CDR3 coding DNA: TGTGCCAGCAGGGAAAGCGGGGCAAGCTCCTACAATGAGCAGTTCTTC.